The clone carrying this T cell receptor (beta chain) has ten or more counts. Its matching antigen is unknown. This entry belongs to a study of blood T cells in healthy people across ages. Whole-study findings and limits: Without sorted subsets, naive and antigen-experienced compartments could not be conclusively compared.

Extractions gave at least 6 micrograms of total RNA per sample. A second roughly 6 to 12 cycle PCR used barcoded and J-beta primers. All samples gave at least 2.5 million CDR3-containing paired-end reads. TCRdb re-derived calls from the 5' RACE reads in MiXCR, one entry per CDR3 protein. The sample carries some 1.5 million distinct CDR3 sequences, 28% recorded once. The CDR3 is 15 residues long. CDR1 is SGHKS and CDR2 is YYEKEE in the germline V gene (reference sequence). V lost 4 bases, J lost 4 bases, and 9 bases stayed unmatched. The J gene is TRBJ2-7, the V gene TRBV5-5; 9 nucleotides match TRBD1. Sequenced: blood. This receptor was identified in a woman younger than 45 in good health. Written as DNA, the CDR3 is TGTGCCAGCAGCCTAACGGGACAGGGTAGTTACGAGCAGTACTTC. Translation: CASSLTGQGSYEQYF. Filled out from reference TRBV5-5 and TRBJ2-7, the complete variable domain reads DAGVTQSPTHLIKTRGQQVTLRCSPISGHKSVSWYQQVLGQGPQFIFQYYEKEERGRGNFPDRFSARQFPNYSSELNVNALLLGDSALYLCASSLTGQGSYEQYFGPGTRLTVT.